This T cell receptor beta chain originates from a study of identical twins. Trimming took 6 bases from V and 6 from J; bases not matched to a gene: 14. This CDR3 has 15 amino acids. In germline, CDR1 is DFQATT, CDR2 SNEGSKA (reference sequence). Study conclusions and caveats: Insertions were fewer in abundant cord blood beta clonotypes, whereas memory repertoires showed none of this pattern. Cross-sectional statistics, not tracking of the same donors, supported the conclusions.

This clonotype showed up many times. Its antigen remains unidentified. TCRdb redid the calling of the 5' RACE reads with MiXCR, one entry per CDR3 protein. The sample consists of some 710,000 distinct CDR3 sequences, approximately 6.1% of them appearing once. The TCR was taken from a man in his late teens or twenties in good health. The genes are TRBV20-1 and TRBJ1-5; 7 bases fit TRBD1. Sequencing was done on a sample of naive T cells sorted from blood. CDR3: CSAPRTGAAGQPQHF. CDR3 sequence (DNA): TGCAGTGCCCCCCGGACAGGTGCTGCGGGTCAGCCCCAGCATTTT.